This TCR beta chain was recorded in a study of T cells in Graves' hyperthyroidism and ophthalmopathy (dated by TCRdb to the late 2010s). A note on the overall study: Peripheral blood samples were taken at the time of initial diagnosis, prior to any treatment. TCR V-J signatures able to tell the groups apart were searched for in a discovery cohort of more than 90 patients, of whom more than 40 had Graves' ophthalmopathy and around 58 had stable Graves' hyperthyroidism. Whether ophthalmopathy could be predicted prospectively was tested in an independent validation cohort made up of some 20 hyperthyroidism patients plus 17 patients who later progressed to ophthalmopathy. The 100 discovery patients were randomly split 7:3 into training and test sets. In about 6 Graves' hyperthyroidism patients, the study also compared T-cell repertoires from thyroid tissue with T-cell repertoires from blood. Once sampling was done, hyperthyroidism patients were given methimazole at a starting dose of 30 mg daily, whereas ophthalmopathy patients were given high-dose intravenous methylprednisolone. The paper describes TCR Vbeta CDR3 sequencing of about 140 peripheral blood samples, made up of some 40 ophthalmopathy patients, roughly 72 hyperthyroidism patients and 17 progressor patients.

A word on this clonotype: This receptor's antigen is unknown. Base qualities are not recorded, but no much larger clone differs from it by a single base.

Amplification of TCR beta CDR3 regions was carried out from RNA transcripts. The first round of RT-PCR for the TCR CDR3 was performed with the HTBI primer set and the Qiagen OneStep RT-PCR kit. Libraries were constructed in a second round of multiplex PCR, after which size selection and purification were performed. Paired-end sequencing of the libraries was performed with 100 bp reads on an Illumina HiSeq2000. As for how the authors treated the data: SOAPnuke was used to process the raw data, with reads discarded if the reads contained adapters or uncalled bases, had a mean Phred below 15, or lacked an exact constant-primer or identifier match. High-quality paired reads were merged with COPE v1.2.5, and unique nucleotide sequences were defined as clonotypes. MiTCR v1.1 was used to align the clonotypes against IMGT TRBV, TRBD and TRBJ reference segments. Only V-J combinations with frequency above 0.0001, covering roughly 99% of repertoires, were analysed. A TCS score was defined as the ratio of F50 (clonal expansion) to E x V (chaos), with BLOSUM62-based TCRdist applied between CDR3 peptides within each V-J. Welch's t-statistics and random forest reduced 450 to 600 V-J features to about 13, which were used in a naive Bayes classifier (R e1071). Using fastp at Q25 and MiXCR, TCRdb reprocessed the public reads and kept productive beta chains. Rows matching on CDR3 protein sequence are summarized as one entry with the most common DNA and genes. These V and J calls derive from TCRdb rather than the authors' analysis. The sample profile shows 410,000 or so distinct CDR3 sequences; approximately 15% of them were found once. The leading ten clones occupy 13% of the sample.

The CDR3 spans 15 residues, from the cysteine through the phenylalanine. This entry keeps only the CDR3 DNA: 45 bases, framed from base 1. The CDR1 and CDR2 encoded by the germline V gene are MGHRA and YSYEKL. Clipping removes 4 bases from V and 5 bases from J, with 7 as the unmatched junction base count. The investigation overall reported the following: No statistical method was used to fix the sample size in advance, and group allocation was not hidden from the investigators. In validation, the model predicted progression to ophthalmopathy with 65% to 71% sensitivity and 72% to 85% specificity, a median of about 6 months before onset. A 13 V-J signature model separated ophthalmopathy from stable hyperthyroidism, with approximately 87% sensitivity and 81.08% specificity in cross-validation and 80%/75% in testing. Most expanded thyroid clonotypes (frequency above 0.001) were also detected in blood, suggesting blood repertoires may reflect thyroid immune responses.

Moderately to severely active disease, a Clinical Activity Score of at least 3, a NOSPECS grade of at least 4, and a duration under 3 months were present in ophthalmopathy patients. Any patient with an uncontrolled infection, another autoimmune disease, pregnancy or lactation was excluded. Clinical symptoms, serum thyroxine and TRAb, thyroid ultrasound, and orbital computed tomography formed the basis for the diagnoses. PBMCs were isolated from approximately 10 ml of fresh peripheral blood by Ficoll-Paque density gradient centrifugation. Total RNA was extracted with Trizol reagent, and quality was checked on an Agilent 2100 Bioanalyzer.

Here the chain combines TRBV4-1 and TRBJ1-5, and TRBD1 aligns with 8 junction nucleotides. The clonotype comes from a man younger than 35 with Graves' ophthalmopathy. Sequenced: blood. The CDR3 amino acid sequence is: CASSLQDREDQPQHF. Read as DNA, the sequence is TGCGCCAGCAGCCTACAGGACAGGGAAGATCAGCCCCAGCATTTT.